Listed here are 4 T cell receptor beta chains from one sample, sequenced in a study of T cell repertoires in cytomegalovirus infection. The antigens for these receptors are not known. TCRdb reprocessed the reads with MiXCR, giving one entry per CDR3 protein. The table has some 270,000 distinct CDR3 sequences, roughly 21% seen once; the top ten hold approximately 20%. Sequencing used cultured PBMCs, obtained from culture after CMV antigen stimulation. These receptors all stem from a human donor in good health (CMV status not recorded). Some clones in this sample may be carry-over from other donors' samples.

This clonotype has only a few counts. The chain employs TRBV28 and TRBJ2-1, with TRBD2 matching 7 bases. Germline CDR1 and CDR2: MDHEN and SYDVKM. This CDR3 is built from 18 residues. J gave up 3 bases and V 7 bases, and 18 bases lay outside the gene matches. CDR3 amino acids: CASTLPPFGRSGYNEQFF. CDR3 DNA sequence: TGTGCCAGCACCCTCCCCCCCTTCGGGAGGTCGGGCTACAATGAGCAGTTCTTC.

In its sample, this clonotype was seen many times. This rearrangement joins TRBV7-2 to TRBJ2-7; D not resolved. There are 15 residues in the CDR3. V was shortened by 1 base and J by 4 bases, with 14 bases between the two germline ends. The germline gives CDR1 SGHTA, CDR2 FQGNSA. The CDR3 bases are TGTGCCAGCAGCTTAGTCGGCGGCGGTACTTACGAGCAGTACTTC. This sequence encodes CASSLVGGGTYEQYF.

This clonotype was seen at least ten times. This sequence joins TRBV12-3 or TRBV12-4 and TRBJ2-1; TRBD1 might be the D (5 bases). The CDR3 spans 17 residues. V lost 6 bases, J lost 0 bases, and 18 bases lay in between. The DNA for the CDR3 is TGTGCCAGCAGCTCCCTCATGACAGTAAGCTCCTACAATGAGCAGTTCTTC. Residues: CASSSLMTVSSYNEQFF.

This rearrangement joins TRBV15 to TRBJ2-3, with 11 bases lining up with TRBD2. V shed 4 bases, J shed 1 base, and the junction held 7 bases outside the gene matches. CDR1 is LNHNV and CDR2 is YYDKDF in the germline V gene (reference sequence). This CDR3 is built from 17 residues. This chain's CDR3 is CATSTRTSGWGTDTQYF. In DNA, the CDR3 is TGTGCCACCAGCACCCGGACTAGCGGGTGGGGCACAGATACGCAGTATTTT.